The next 8 T cell receptor beta chains were all read from a single sample in a study of T cells in localized non-small cell lung cancer. The repertoire was sequenced with immunoSEQ multiplex PCR; TCRdb's copy has only in-frame clones and lacks some. The sample records roughly 34,000 clones, about nine tenths being singletons. Sequences were derived from peripheral blood, sampled before any cancer treatment. These receptors came from a male donor at least 60 years old with stage III lung adenocarcinoma.

This chain links TRBV28 with TRBJ2-7; TRBD1 matches at 9 bases. Looked up from germline, CDR1 is MDHEN and CDR2 is SYDVKM. The CDR3 covers 16 residues. V dropped 7 bases and J dropped 3; count of bases not matched to a gene: 13. The CDR3 loop reads CASTPYSGQGFYEQYF. The CDR3 DNA reads TGTGCCAGCACTCCCTACTCGGGACAGGGATTCTACGAGCAGTACTTC.

V is TRBV28 and J is TRBJ2-7, with D perhaps TRBD2 (6 bases). The germline CDR1 and CDR2 sequences are MDHEN and SYDVKM. V was pared by 8 bases and J by 3 bases, with 17 bases between. The CDR3 extends over 14 amino acids. The CDR3 DNA is TGTGCCAGCCGGGCCGCGGGACTTTACTACGAGCAGTACTTC. Translation: CASRAAGLYYEQYF.

V is TRBV5-4 and J is TRBJ2-1; D is possibly TRBD1 (5 bases). This CDR3 is built from 18 residues. CDR1 and CDR2 (germline): SGHNT, YYREEE (reference sequence). Deletions cut 1 base from V and 0 bases from J, with 17 bases between. The DNA for the CDR3 is TGTGCCAGCAGCTTGCTTGGGGCAGTCCTGAGCTCCTACAATGAGCAGTTCTTC. Its protein product is CASSLLGAVLSSYNEQFF.

The chain carries TRBV7-6 and TRBJ2-1; 9 bases line up with TRBD2. V shed 3 bases, J shed 9 bases, and the junction held 15 bases outside the gene matches. Per the germline V gene, CDR1 is SGHVS and CDR2 is FNYEAQ. This CDR3 region has 17 residues. This CDR3 is CASSLALLAGEFSEQFF. CDR3 DNA sequence: TGTGCCAGCAGCTTGGCCCTTTTAGCGGGAGAATTTAGTGAGCAGTTCTTC.

The CDR3 protein is CASSPLGRNTEAFF. The DNA for the CDR3 is TGTGCCAGCTCACCCCTAGGACGGAACACTGAAGCTTTCTTT. V gene TRBV18 combines with J gene TRBJ1-1; no firm D call. Trimming cost V 3 bases and J 1 base, with 9 bases left between them. The length of the CDR3 is 14 residues. Germline V lookup: CDR1 KGHSH, CDR2 LQKENI.

The table lists this clone with a count of one. The genes are TRBV2 and TRBJ2-5; 12 bases map to TRBD2. The CDR3 extends over 17 amino acids. Germline trimming cut 4 bases from V and 4 bases from J; bases unmatched to any gene: 10. Germline V gives CDR1 SNHLY, CDR2 FYNNEI. For the CDR3, the DNA is TGTGCCAGCAGTGGGGAGGCTAGCGGGGGGGCCGGAGAGACCCAGTACTTC. Protein: CASSGEASGGAGETQYF.

The chain has TRBV5-6 and TRBJ2-5, with D perhaps TRBD1 or TRBD2 (5 bases each). CDR3 length equals 16 residues. Trimming shortened V by 0 bases and J by 5 bases, and 17 bases separated the two germline ends. Germline V gene sequence: CDR1 SGHDT, CDR2 YYEEEE. The CDR3 reads CASSLGGTESSETQYF. In DNA form, the CDR3 reads TGTGCCAGCAGCTTGGGAGGGACGGAGTCCTCCGAGACCCAGTACTTC.

The V gene is TRBV19, the J gene TRBJ1-2; D is perhaps TRBD1 (6 bases). In germline, CDR1 is LNHDA, CDR2 SQIVND (reference sequence). The CDR3 contains 14 residues. Trimming removed 11 bases from V and 1 base from J, with 17 bases in between. This CDR3 is CAAGLGQYNYGYTF. CDR3 bases: TGTGCCGCAGGCCTAGGACAGTATAACTATGGCTACACCTTC.